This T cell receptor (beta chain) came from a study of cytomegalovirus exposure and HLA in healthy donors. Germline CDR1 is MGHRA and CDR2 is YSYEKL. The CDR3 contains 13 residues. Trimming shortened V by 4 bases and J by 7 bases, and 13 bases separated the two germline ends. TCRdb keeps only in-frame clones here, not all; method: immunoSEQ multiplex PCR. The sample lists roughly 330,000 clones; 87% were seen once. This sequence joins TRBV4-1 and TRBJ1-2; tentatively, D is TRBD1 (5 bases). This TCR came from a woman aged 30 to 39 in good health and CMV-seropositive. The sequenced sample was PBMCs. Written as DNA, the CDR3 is TGCGCCAGCAGCCGTGTGGGTGGGGGTGGCTACACCTTC. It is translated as CASSRVGGGGYTF.